Included here is one T cell receptor beta chain sequence, with context. What it binds is unknown. The germline gives CDR1 SGHAT, CDR2 FQDESV (reference sequence). This CDR3 comprises 13 residues. V was trimmed by 3 bases and J by 4 bases, leaving 9 bases between them. This sample was included in a study of cytomegalovirus exposure and HLA in healthy donors. Findings and caveats of the study: The study had only CMV serostatus as immune exposure information. HLA alleles were associated with 18,000 or so TCR beta sequences in a later analysis at 0.05 false discovery rate.

In the PCR, 60 Vbeta and 13 Jbeta primers were used. Sequencing was performed with immunoSEQ multiplex PCR; in TCRdb, only in-frame clones are kept and a portion is missing. Here the sample spans fewer than 150,000 clones, around 80% being singletons. Sequencing was performed on PBMCs. The chain has TRBV11-1 and TRBJ1-1; D might be TRBD1 (5 bases). The sequence came from a man in his forties or fifties in good health and CMV-seropositive. The CDR3 spells CASSLGRSTEAFF. The CDR3 bases are TGTGCCAGCAGCTTGGGGCGGAGCACTGAAGCTTTCTTT.